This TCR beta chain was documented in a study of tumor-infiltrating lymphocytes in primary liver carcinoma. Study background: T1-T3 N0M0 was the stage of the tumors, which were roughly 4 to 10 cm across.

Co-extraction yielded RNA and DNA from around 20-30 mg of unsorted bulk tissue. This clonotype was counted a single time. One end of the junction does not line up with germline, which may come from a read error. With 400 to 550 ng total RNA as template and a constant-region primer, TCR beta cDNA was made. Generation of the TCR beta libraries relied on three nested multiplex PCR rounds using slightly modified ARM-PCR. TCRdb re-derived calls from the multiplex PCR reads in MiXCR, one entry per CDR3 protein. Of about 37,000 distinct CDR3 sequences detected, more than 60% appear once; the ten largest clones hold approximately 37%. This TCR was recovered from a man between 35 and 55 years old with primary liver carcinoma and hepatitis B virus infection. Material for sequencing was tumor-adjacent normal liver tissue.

The CDR3 here is CASKRQGAAQPLHF. The CDR3 DNA follows: TGTGCCAGCAAAAGACAGGGGGCGGCTCAGCCCCTGCATTTT. This chain joins TRBV28 and TRBJ1-5; the match to TRBD1 covers 10 bases. There are 14 residues in the CDR3. The germline gives CDR1 MDHEN, CDR2 SYDVKM.